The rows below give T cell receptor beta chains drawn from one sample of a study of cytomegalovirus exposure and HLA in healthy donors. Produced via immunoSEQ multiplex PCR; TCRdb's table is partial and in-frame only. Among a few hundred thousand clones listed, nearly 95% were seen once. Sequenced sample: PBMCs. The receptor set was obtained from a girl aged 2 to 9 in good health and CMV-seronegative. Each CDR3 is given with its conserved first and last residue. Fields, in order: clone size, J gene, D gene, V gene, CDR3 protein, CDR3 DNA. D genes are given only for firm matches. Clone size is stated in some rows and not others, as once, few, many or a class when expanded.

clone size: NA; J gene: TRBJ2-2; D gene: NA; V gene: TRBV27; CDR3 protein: CASSSNRDSSTGELFF; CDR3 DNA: TGTGCCAGCAGTTCTAATAGGGACTCAAGCACCGGGGAGCTGTTTTTT
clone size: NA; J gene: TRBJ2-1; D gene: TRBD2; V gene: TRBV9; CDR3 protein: CASSVVGSGGGDNNEQFF; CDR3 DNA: TGTGCCAGCAGCGTAGTCGGTAGCGGGGGGGGCGATAACAATGAGCAGTTCTTC
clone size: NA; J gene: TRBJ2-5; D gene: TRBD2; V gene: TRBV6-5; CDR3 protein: CASSYGRGGREETQYF; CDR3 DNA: TGTGCCAGCAGTTACGGGCGGGGGGGCCGGGAAGAGACCCAGTACTTC
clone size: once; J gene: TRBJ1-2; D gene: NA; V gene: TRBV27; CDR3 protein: CASSLEGFSGYTF; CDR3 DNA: TGTGCCAGCAGTCTGGAGGGCTTTTCGGGCTACACCTTC
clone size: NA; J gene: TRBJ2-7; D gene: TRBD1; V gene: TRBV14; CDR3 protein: CASSRSRQGWTYEQYF; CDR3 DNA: TGTGCCAGCAGCCGGAGTCGACAGGGTTGGACCTACGAGCAGTACTTC
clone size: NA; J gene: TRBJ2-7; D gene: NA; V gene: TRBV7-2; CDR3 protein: CASSPTGMGFEQYF; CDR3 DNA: TGTGCCAGCAGCCCGACAGGCATGGGGTTCGAGCAGTACTTC
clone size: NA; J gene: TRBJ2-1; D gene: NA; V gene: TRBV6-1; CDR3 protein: CASSEKGGWSYNEQFF; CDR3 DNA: TGTGCCAGCAGTGAAAAAGGCGGGTGGTCCTACAATGAGCAGTTCTTC
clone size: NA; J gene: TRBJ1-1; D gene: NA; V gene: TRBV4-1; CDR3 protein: CASSHAGNEYTEAFF; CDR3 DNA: TGCGCCAGCAGCCATGCAGGGAACGAGTACACTGAAGCTTTCTTT
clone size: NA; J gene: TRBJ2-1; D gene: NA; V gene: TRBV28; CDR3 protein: CASSLIRSYNEQFF; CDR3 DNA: TGTGCCAGCAGTTTAATTCGCTCCTACAATGAGCAGTTCTTC
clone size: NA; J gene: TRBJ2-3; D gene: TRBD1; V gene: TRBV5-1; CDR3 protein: CASRLTGDTDTQYF; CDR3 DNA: TGCGCCAGCAGATTAACAGGGGACACAGATACGCAGTATTTT
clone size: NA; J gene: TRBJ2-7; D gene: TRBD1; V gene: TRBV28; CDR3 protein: CASTLGTAVYEQYF; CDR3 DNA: TGTGCCAGCACCTTAGGGACAGCCGTTTACGAGCAGTACTTC
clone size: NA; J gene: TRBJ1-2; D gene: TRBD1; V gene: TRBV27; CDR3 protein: CASSPGQGAPFNYGYTF; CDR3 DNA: TGTGCCAGCAGTCCCGGACAGGGGGCGCCGTTCAACTATGGCTACACCTTC
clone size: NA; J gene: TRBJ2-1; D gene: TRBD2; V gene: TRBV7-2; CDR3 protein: CASKLGGLRGASNEQFF; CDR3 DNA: TGTGCCAGCAAATTAGGAGGGTTGCGGGGGGCGTCAAATGAGCAGTTCTTC
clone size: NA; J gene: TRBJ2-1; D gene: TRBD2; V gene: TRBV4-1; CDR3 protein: CASSQDTPGAGGLNEQFF; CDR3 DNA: TGCGCCAGCAGCCAAGATACCCCGGGGGCGGGAGGACTCAATGAGCAGTTCTTC
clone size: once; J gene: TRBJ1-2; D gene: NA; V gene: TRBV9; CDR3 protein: CASSVAPGGYGYTF; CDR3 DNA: TGTGCCAGCAGCGTAGCTCCGGGGGGCTATGGCTACACCTTC
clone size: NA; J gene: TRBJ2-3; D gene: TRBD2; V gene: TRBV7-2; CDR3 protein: CASSLGLAGRDTQYF; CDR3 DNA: TGTGCCAGCAGCTTGGGACTAGCGGGCCGAGATACGCAGTATTTT
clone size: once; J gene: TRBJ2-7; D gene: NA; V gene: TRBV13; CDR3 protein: CASSNPSSGQYF; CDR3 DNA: TGTGCCAGCAGCAACCCCTCCTCCGGGCAGTACTTC
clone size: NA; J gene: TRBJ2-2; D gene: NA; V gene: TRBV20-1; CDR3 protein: CSASFRGELFF; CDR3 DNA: TGCAGTGCTAGTTTTCGTGGGGAGCTGTTTTTT
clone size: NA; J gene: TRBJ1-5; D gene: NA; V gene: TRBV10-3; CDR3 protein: CAISDRGNQPQHF; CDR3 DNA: TGTGCCATCAGTGACAGGGGCAATCAGCCCCAGCATTTT
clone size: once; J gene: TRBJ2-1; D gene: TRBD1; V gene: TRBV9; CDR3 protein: CASSVEGASYNEQFF; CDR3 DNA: TGTGCCAGCAGCGTAGAGGGGGCCTCCTACAATGAGCAGTTCTTC
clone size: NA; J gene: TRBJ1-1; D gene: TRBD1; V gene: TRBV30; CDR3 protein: CAWSARWDRENTEAFF; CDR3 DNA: TGTGCCTGGAGCGCCCGTTGGGACAGAGAGAACACTGAAGCTTTCTTT
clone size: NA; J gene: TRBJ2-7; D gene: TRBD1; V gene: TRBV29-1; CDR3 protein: CSVRTGPYEQYF; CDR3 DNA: TGCAGCGTCAGGACAGGCCCCTACGAGCAGTACTTC
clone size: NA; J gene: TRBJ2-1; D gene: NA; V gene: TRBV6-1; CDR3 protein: CASNPLSTTLNEQFF; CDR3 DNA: TGTGCCAGCAACCCCCTTAGCACAACATTAAATGAGCAGTTCTTC
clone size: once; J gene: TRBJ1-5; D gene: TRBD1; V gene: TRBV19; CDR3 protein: CASSLTGGNQPQHF; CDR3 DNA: TGTGCCAGTAGTCTGACAGGGGGGAATCAGCCCCAGCATTTT
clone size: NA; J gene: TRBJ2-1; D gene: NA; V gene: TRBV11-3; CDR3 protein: CASSFRATNEQFF; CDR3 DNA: TGTGCCAGCAGCTTCCGAGCGACCAATGAGCAGTTCTTC
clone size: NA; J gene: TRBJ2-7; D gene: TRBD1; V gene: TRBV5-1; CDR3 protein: CASSLPGQGYEQYF; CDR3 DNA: TGCGCCAGCAGCCTGCCAGGACAGGGCTACGAGCAGTACTTC
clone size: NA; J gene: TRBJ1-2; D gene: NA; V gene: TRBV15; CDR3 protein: CATTGKEGYGYTF; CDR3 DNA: TGTGCCACCACGGGCAAGGAGGGCTATGGCTACACCTTC
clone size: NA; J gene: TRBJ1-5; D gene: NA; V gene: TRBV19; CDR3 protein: CASSDQGLSQPQHF; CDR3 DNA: TGTGCCAGTAGCGATCAGGGATTGAGTCAGCCCCAGCATTTT
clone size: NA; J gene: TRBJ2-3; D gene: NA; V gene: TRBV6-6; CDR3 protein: CASSGLAGADSDTQYF; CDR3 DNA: TGTGCCAGCAGTGGTCTTGCGGGGGCTGACTCAGATACGCAGTATTTT
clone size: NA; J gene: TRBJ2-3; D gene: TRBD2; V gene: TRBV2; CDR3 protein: CASMPGGAFDTQYF; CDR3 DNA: TGTGCCAGCATGCCGGGGGGGGCCTTCGATACGCAGTATTTT
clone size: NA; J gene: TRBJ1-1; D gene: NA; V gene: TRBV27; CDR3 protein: CASSLQAWDLNTEAFF; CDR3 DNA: TGTGCCAGTAGTTTACAGGCTTGGGACTTGAACACTGAAGCTTTCTTT
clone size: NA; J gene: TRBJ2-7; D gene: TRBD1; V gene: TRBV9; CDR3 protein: CASSEGTGVSSYEQYF; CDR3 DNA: TGTGCCAGCAGCGAGGGGACAGGGGTAAGCTCCTACGAGCAGTACTTC
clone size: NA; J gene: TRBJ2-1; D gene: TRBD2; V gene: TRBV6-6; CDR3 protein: CASRTTRDYMSEQFF; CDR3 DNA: TGTGCCAGCAGAACCACCCGGGACTACATGAGTGAGCAGTTCTTC
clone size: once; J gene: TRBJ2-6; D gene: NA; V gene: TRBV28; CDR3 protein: CASSLQAGANVLTF; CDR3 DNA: TGTGCCAGCAGTTTACAGGCTGGGGCCAACGTCCTGACTTTC
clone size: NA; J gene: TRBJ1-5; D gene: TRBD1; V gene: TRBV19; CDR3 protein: CASTSRDSNQPQHF; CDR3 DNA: TGTGCCAGTACGTCCCGGGACAGTAATCAGCCCCAGCATTTT
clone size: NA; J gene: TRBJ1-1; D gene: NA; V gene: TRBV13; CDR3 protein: CASSPGTLNTEAFF; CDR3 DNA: TGTGCCAGCAGCCCCGGGACATTGAACACTGAAGCTTTCTTT
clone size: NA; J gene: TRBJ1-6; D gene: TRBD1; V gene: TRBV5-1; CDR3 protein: CASSRGTGVSPLHF; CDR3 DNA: TGCGCCAGCAGCCGAGGGACAGGGGTTTCACCCCTCCACTTT
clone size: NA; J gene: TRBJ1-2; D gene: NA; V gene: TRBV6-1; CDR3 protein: CASSEEAGSPHYGYTF; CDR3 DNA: TGTGCCAGCAGTGAAGAAGCTGGGAGCCCTCACTATGGCTACACCTTC
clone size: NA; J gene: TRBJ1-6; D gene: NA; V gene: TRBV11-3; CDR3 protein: CASSLTSYNSPLHF; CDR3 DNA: TGTGCCAGCAGCTTAACGAGTTATAATTCACCCCTCCACTTT
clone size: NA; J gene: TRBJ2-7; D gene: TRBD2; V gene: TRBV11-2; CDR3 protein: CASSFTSGGAYEQYF; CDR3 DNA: TGTGCCAGCAGCTTCACGAGCGGGGGGGCTTACGAGCAGTACTTC
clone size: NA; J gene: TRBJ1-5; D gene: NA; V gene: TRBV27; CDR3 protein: CASSTLSRVHNQPQHF; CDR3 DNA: TGTGCCAGCAGCACCCTTAGCCGGGTTCACAATCAGCCCCAGCATTTT
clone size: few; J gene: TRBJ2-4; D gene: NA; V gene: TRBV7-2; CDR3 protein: CASSRLWDIQYF; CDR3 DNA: TGTGCCAGCAGCCGACTATGGGACATTCAGTACTTC
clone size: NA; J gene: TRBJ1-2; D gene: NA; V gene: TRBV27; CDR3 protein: CASSTHRENYGYTF; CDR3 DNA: TGTGCCAGCAGTACACACAGGGAAAACTATGGCTACACCTTC
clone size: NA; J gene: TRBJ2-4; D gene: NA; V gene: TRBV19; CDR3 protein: CASSPSPGIQYF; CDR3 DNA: TGTGCCAGTAGCCCTAGCCCGGGCATTCAGTACTTC
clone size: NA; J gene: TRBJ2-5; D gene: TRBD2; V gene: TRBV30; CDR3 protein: CAWSEGLAVQETQYF; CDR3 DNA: TGTGCCTGGAGTGAAGGACTAGCGGTACAAGAGACCCAGTACTTC
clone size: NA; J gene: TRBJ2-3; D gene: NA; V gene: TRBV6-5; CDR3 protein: CASSYLFPEHTDTQYF; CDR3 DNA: TGTGCCAGCAGTTATCTCTTTCCTGAACACACAGATACGCAGTATTTT
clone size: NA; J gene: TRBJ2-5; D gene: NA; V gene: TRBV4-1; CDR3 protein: CASSQDPCRDQETQYF; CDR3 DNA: TGCGCCAGCAGCCAAGATCCATGCAGGGATCAAGAGACCCAGTACTTC
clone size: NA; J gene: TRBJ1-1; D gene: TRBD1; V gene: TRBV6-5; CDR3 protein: CASLQGQGGTEAFF; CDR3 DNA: TGTGCCAGCCTACAGGGACAGGGAGGGACTGAAGCTTTCTTT
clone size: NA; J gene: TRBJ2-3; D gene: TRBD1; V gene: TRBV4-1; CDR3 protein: CASSHPGTESTDTQYF; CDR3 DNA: TGCGCCAGCAGCCACCCTGGGACAGAGAGCACAGATACGCAGTATTTT
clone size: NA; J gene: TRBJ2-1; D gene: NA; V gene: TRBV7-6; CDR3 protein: CASSLSGLTYNEQFF; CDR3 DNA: TGTGCCAGCAGCCTCTCCGGACTCACCTACAATGAGCAGTTCTTC
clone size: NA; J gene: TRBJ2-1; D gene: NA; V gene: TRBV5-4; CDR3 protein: CASSLSGSSYNEQFF; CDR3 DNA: TGTGCCAGCAGCTTAAGCGGAAGCTCCTACAATGAGCAGTTCTTC
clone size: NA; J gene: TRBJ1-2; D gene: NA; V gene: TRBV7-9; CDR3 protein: CASLPSGGNRNYGYTF; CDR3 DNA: TGTGCCAGCCTCCCTTCAGGTGGCAACAGAAACTATGGCTACACCTTC
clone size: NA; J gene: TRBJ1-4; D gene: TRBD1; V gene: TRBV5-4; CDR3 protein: CASSLGTGGVLFF; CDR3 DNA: TGTGCCAGCAGCTTGGGGACAGGGGGGGTTCTGTTTTTT
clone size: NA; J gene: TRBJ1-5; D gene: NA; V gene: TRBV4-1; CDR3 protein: CASSHSPGGNQPQHF; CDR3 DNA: TGCGCCAGCAGCCACTCCCCCGGGGGCAATCAGCCCCAGCATTTT
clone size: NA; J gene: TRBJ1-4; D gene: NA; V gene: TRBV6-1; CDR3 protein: CASTLRTGEKLFF; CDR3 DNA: TGTGCCAGCACCCTACGAACGGGTGAAAAACTGTTTTTT
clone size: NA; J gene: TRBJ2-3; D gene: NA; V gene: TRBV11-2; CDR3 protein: CASSLVAPFGGRTDTQYF; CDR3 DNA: TGTGCCAGCAGCTTAGTAGCCCCATTCGGGGGGCGCACAGATACGCAGTATTTT
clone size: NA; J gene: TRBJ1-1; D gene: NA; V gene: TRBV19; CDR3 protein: CASSIRLTETLNTEAFF; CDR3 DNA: TGTGCCAGTAGTATACGGTTGACAGAAACCCTGAACACTGAAGCTTTCTTT